This entry lists 22 T cell receptor beta chains sequenced from one sample in a study of identifying expanded T cells in peripheral blood. Sequencing used immunoSEQ multiplex PCR; TCRdb keeps in-frame clones, though not all of them. The table has about 86,000 clones, around 83% seen once; the top ten hold approximately 4.5%. Sequenced sample: blood. These receptors all stem from a person between 18 and 70 years old in good health.

V is TRBV5-6 and J is TRBJ1-6; D gene uncertain. Germline assignment: CDR1 SGHDT and CDR2 YYEEEE. V gave up 2 bases and J gave up 6 bases, with 6 bases separating them. This CDR3 is 13 amino acids long. The CDR3 reads CASSLRFNSPLHF. In DNA form, the CDR3 reads TGTGCCAGCAGCTTACGTTTTAATTCACCCCTCCACTTT.

The chain has TRBV19 and TRBJ1-2; 7 bases are shared with TRBD1. CDR3 length equals 13 residues. V lost 4 bases, J lost 2 bases, and 1 base stayed unmatched. The germline CDR1 and CDR2 sequences are LNHDA and SQIVND (reference sequence). The CDR3 DNA is TGTGCCAGTAGTAAACAGGGGAACTATGGCTACACCTTC. It translates to CASSKQGNYGYTF.

This clone has just one count. V usage is TRBV25-1 and J usage is TRBJ2-1; D might be TRBD1 or TRBD2, each matching 5 bases. This CDR3 comprises 11 residues. V lost 2 bases to trimming and J lost 11 bases, with 7 bases between them. CDR1 is MGHDK, CDR2 SYGVNS, per germline. CDR3 protein: CASSEGTKQFF. In DNA form, the CDR3 reads TGTGCCAGCAGTGAAGGGACCAAGCAGTTCTTC.

V is TRBV18 and J is TRBJ1-5; tentative D call: TRBD1 (6 bases). Trimming took 6 bases from V and 4 from J, leaving 10 bases between them. Germline V gene data show CDR1 as KGHSH and CDR2 as LQKENI. The CDR3 spans 13 residues. In DNA form, the CDR3 reads TGTGCCAGCTCTATGGACAGAAATCAGCCCCAGCATTTT. This encodes CASSMDRNQPQHF.

In this sample, this clone turned up a few times. The chain employs TRBV10-3 and TRBJ2-7, with 8 nucleotides matching TRBD1. This CDR3 is built from 14 residues. V dropped 7 bases and J dropped 4; count of bases not matched to a gene: 9. The germline V gene encodes CDR1 ENHRY and CDR2 SYGVKD. The CDR3 nucleotides are TGTGCCATCAACGAACAGGGGGTGGTTTACGAGCAGTACTTC. Translated, it gives CAINEQGVVYEQYF.

The chain has TRBV4-3 and TRBJ1-3; D uncertain. The V end lost 0 bases, the J end lost 0 bases, and 12 bases lay between the germline ends. Germline values: CDR1 LGHNA, CDR2 YSLEER. CDR3 length equals 17 residues. In nucleotides, the CDR3 is TGCGCCAGCAGCCAAGATTTAGCGATGCTCTCTGGAAACACCATATATTTT. Translated, it gives CASSQDLAMLSGNTIYF.

This chain connects TRBV30 to TRBJ1-6, with 7 bases identical to TRBD1. CDR1 and CDR2 from the germline V gene are GTSNPN and SVGIG (reference sequence). The CDR3 runs to 13 residues. The V and J ends lost 0 bases and 13 bases, in that order; junction bases with no gene match: 6. The CDR3: CAWSVGEGAPLHF. CDR3 in DNA: TGTGCCTGGAGTGTAGGGGAGGGGGCGCCCCTCCACTTT.

The V call is TRBV6-1, the J call TRBJ1-2, with 9 bases that match TRBD1. The germline V gene encodes CDR1 MNHNS and CDR2 SASEGT. The CDR3 extends over 14 amino acids. J gave up 3 bases and V 6 bases, and 5 bases lay outside the gene matches. DNA for the CDR3: TGTGCCAGCAGAGTCGACAGGGGGTACTATGGCTACACCTTC. Translating gives CASRVDRGYYGYTF.

The J gene is TRBJ2-5, the V gene TRBV5-1; tentatively, D is TRBD1 (5 bases). The V end lost 5 bases, the J end lost 2 bases, and 19 bases lay between the germline ends. CDR3 length equals 16 residues. Germline V lookup: CDR1 SGHRS, CDR2 YFSETQ. The CDR3 DNA follows: TGCGCCAGCAGTCCCCGACAGAGCAACACGCAAGAGACCCAGTACTTC. This sequence encodes CASSPRQSNTQETQYF.

J is TRBJ2-6 and V is TRBV14, with D possibly TRBD2 on 5 matching bases. This CDR3 has 18 residues. V dropped 4 bases and J dropped 0 bases, with 16 bases sitting between them. Germline V gene lookup returns CDR1 SGHDN and CDR2 FVKESK. CDR3 region: CASSPRRTAPSGANVLTF. DNA for the CDR3: TGTGCCAGCAGCCCCCGAAGGACTGCTCCCTCTGGGGCCAACGTCCTGACTTTC. Drawing the rest from reference TRBV14 and TRBJ2-6, the complete variable domain is EAGVTQFPSHSVIEKGQTVTLRCDPISGHDNLYWYRRVMGKEIKFLLHFVKESKQDESGMPNNRFLAERTGGTYSTLKVQPAELEDSGVYFCASSPRRTAPSGANVLTFGAGSRLTVL.

The rearrangement uses TRBV7-6 and TRBJ2-2, with D possibly TRBD2 on 7 matching bases. The CDR3 consists of 15 residues. Trimming stripped 6 bases from V and 2 bases from J, with 13 bases between. Germline CDR1 SGHVS, CDR2 FNYEAQ. CDR3 loop: CASSRGGLNTGELFF. The CDR3 region has the DNA TGTGCCAGCAGTCGCGGGGGCCTCAACACCGGGGAGCTGTTTTTT.

The V gene is TRBV29-1, the J gene TRBJ2-5; 7 bases agree with TRBD2. CDR1 is SQVTM and CDR2 is ANQGSEA in the germline V gene. This CDR3 comprises 15 residues. V was clipped by 6 bases and J by 5 bases; unmatched bases: 15. The CDR3: CSVRGGEGGWETQYF. The DNA for the CDR3 is TGCAGCGTGAGGGGTGGGGAGGGCGGATGGGAGACCCAGTACTTC.

V is TRBV7-2 and J is TRBJ1-6, with D uncertain. Per germline, CDR1 SGHTA and CDR2 FQGNSA. Trimming pared 2 bases from V and 9 bases from J, leaving 14 bases between. CDR3 length equals 15 residues. The DNA of the CDR3 is TGTGCCAGCAGCTTACAGGTTCCTGTCGGTTCACCCCTCCACTTT. Residues: CASSLQVPVGSPLHF.

The sample holds one count of this clone. The V call is TRBV14, the J call TRBJ1-1; D may be TRBD1 (6 bases). CDR1 is SGHDN and CDR2 is FVKESK in the germline V gene. The V end was cut by 4 bases, the J end by 3 bases, with 15 bases between. CDR3 length: 15 residues. As DNA, the CDR3 is TGTGCCAGCAGCCCGTCCAGTAGGGGGGACACTGAAGCTTTCTTT. This codes for CASSPSSRGDTEAFF.

The V gene is TRBV27, the J gene TRBJ2-7, with a weak D call TRBD2 (6 bases). The CDR3 totals 14 residues. Trimming cost V 3 bases and J 0 bases, with 9 bases left between them. Germline-derived CDR1 and CDR2 are MNHEY and SMNVEV (reference sequence). CDR3 region: CASSFTGDSYEQYF. In DNA form, the CDR3 reads TGTGCCAGCAGTTTTACGGGGGACTCCTACGAGCAGTACTTC.

This clone was seen more than once but under ten times. The chain is built from TRBV7-2 and TRBJ1-6; 8 bases match TRBD1. This CDR3 comprises 14 residues. Looked up from germline, CDR1 is SGHTA and CDR2 is FQGNSA. J was trimmed by 11 bases and V by 6 bases; bases with no gene match: 9. The CDR3 reads CASSAGGTSPPLHF. CDR3 DNA: TGTGCCAGCAGTGCAGGGGGCACTTCTCCACCCCTCCACTTT.

The rearrangement uses TRBV7-2 and TRBJ2-5; TRBD2 agrees at 7 bases. Germline lookup yields CDR1 SGHTA and CDR2 FQGNSA. The V segment lost 4 bases and the J segment 3 bases; nucleotides outside the gene matches: 5. The CDR3 runs to 14 residues. CDR3 DNA: TGTGCCAGCAGCTGGGGGGGACCGGAAGAGACCCAGTACTTC. It translates to CASSWGGPEETQYF.

The chain has TRBV4-2 and TRBJ1-1; possible D gene TRBD1, 5 bases. CDR1 is LGHNA, CDR2 YNFKEQ, per germline. Trimming stripped 1 base from V and 8 bases from J, with 17 bases between. The CDR3 consists of 15 residues. The CDR3 protein is CASSQVTADYREAFF. In DNA, the CDR3 is TGTGCCAGCAGCCAAGTGACAGCTGATTACCGGGAAGCTTTCTTT.

This chain links TRBV5-1 with TRBJ1-1; a weak D match, TRBD1 (6 bases). This CDR3 is built from 12 residues. V shed 7 bases and J shed 7 bases, with 14 bases lying between them. Per the germline V gene, CDR1 is SGHRS and CDR2 is YFSETQ. CDR3 sequence reads: CASARGGREAFF. Here the CDR3 DNA reads TGCGCCAGCGCCCGGGGGGGGCGTGAAGCTTTCTTT.

The count of this clone is one. This chain uses TRBV19 with TRBJ1-3, with TRBD1 as a possible D gene (5 bases). CDR1 and CDR2 (germline): LNHDA, SQIVND (reference sequence). The V gene lost 7 bases and the J gene lost 0 bases, with 19 bases spanning the gap. The CDR3 sequence is 17 residues long. The CDR3 region is CASIQTVWGSSGNTIYF. The CDR3 DNA sequence: TGTGCCAGTATTCAGACTGTTTGGGGGAGCTCTGGAAACACCATATATTTT.

The J gene is TRBJ1-5, the V gene TRBV6-5; TRBD1 aligns across 9 bases. The germline V gene encodes CDR1 MNHEY and CDR2 SVGAGI. The CDR3 is 15 residues long. J lost 6 bases, V lost 4 bases, and 7 bases had no gene match. CDR3 DNA sequence: TGTGCCAGCAGTTTATCCGACAGGGGGAGTCAGCCCCAGCATTTT. Translated: CASSLSDRGSQPQHF.

V usage is TRBV5-1 and J usage is TRBJ1-1; a possible D gene is TRBD1 (6 bases). Germline lookup yields CDR1 SGHRS and CDR2 YFSETQ. The CDR3 consists of 17 residues. V gave up 4 bases and J gave up 1 base, with 20 bases separating them. The CDR3 spells CASSHGQKLRWNTEAFF. The CDR3 DNA sequence: TGCGCCAGCAGCCACGGACAGAAACTACGGTGGAACACTGAAGCTTTCTTT.